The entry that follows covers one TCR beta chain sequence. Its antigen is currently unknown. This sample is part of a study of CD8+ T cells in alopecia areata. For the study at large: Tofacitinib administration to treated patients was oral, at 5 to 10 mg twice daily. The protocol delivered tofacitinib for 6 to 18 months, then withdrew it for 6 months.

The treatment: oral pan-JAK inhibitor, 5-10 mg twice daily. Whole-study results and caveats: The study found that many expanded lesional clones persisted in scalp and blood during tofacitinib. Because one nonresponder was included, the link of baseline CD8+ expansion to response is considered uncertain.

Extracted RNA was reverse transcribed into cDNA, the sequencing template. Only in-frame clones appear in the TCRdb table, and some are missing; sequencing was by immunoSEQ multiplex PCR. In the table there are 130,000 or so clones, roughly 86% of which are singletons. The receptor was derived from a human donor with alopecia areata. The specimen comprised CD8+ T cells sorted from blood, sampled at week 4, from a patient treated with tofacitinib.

The CDR3 protein is CSALWTGANYGYTF. DNA of the CDR3: TGCAGCGCCCTATGGACAGGGGCTAACTATGGCTACACCTTC. The rearrangement joins TRBV29-1 to TRBJ1-2; 9 bases line up with TRBD1. V shed 7 bases, J shed 0 bases, and the junction held 6 bases outside the gene matches. The CDR3 sequence is 14 residues long. Germline CDR1 SQVTM, CDR2 ANQGSEA.